The entry that follows covers one T cell receptor beta chain sequence. Its antigen is as yet unknown. RNA transcripts yielded amplified TCR beta CDR3 regions. First-round RT-PCR of the TCR CDR3 relied on the HTBI primer set. MiXCR, run by TCRdb on the multiplex PCR reads, gives a single entry per CDR3 protein. Of approximately 360,000 distinct CDR3 sequences in the sample, approximately 14% were seen once. The entry originates in a study of T cells in Graves' hyperthyroidism and ophthalmopathy. Study results and caveats: Ophthalmopathy prediction by the model preceded onset by a median roughly 6 months.

Together with thyroid ultrasound, orbital computed tomography, serum thyroxine and TRAb, clinical symptoms were used for diagnoses. Between the trimmed V and J ends, which lost 11 bases and 3 bases, there was a span of 20 bases. CDR1 is SNHLY and CDR2 is FYNNEI in the germline V gene. The CDR3 sequence is 15 residues long. The sequence came from a woman aged 18-29 years with Graves' hyperthyroidism that later progressed to Graves' ophthalmopathy. The specimen was blood. This rearrangement joins TRBV2 to TRBJ2-4, with D perhaps matching TRBD2 (6 bases). CDR3 in amino acids: CAGSPGGKVKNIQYF. The CDR3 region has the DNA TGTGCCGGGAGCCCCGGCGGGAAAGTCAAAAACATTCAGTACTTC.